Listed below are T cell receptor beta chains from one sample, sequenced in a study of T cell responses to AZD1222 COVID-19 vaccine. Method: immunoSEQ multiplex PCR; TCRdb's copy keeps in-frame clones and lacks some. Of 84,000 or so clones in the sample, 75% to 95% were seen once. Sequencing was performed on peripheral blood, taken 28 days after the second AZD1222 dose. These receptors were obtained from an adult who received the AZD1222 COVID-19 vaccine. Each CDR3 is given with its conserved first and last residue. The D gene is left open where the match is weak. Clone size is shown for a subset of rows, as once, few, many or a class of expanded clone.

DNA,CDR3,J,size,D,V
TGTGCCAGCACCCCAGAGAGGGCGGGTGGGGCCAACGTCCTGACTTTC,CASTPERAGGANVLTF,TRBJ2-6,NA,NA,TRBV5-4
TGTGCCACCACTGGCAGAGTTCCTGGAAACACCATATATTTT,CATTGRVPGNTIYF,TRBJ1-3,NA,NA,TRBV12-5
TGTGCCAGCAGTAATTGGGACCAAGAGACCCAGTACTTC,CASSNWDQETQYF,TRBJ2-5,NA,NA,TRBV25-1
TGCGCCAGCAGCCCTCTTCCCCGTAGCGGGAGCAGCACAGATACGCAGTATTTT,CASSPLPRSGSSTDTQYF,TRBJ2-3,NA,TRBD2,TRBV5-1
TGTGCCATCAGTGAGTCCAGCGGGGGCTCGGCCACTGAAGCTTTCTTT,CAISESSGGSATEAFF,TRBJ1-1,NA,NA,TRBV10-3
TGCAGCGCCGCTGGGGCTGGCGGCTACACCTTC,CSAAGAGGYTF,TRBJ1-2,NA,NA,TRBV29-1
TGTGCCAGCAGCTGGGGGGGGCGTACGAACACTGAAGCTTTCTTT,CASSWGGRTNTEAFF,TRBJ1-1,NA,NA,TRBV5-4
TGCGCCAGCAGCTTGGAGACTAGCGGGAGGGAAGAGACCCAGTACTTC,CASSLETSGREETQYF,TRBJ2-5,NA,TRBD2,TRBV5-1
TGTGCCAGCAGTTGGACTAGCGGGAGTGTTGATACGCAGTATTTT,CASSWTSGSVDTQYF,TRBJ2-3,NA,TRBD2,TRBV28
TGTGCCAGCAGTCTGACAGGGGCAATCTATGGCTACACCTTC,CASSLTGAIYGYTF,TRBJ1-2,NA,TRBD1,TRBV28
TGTGCCAGCAGCTTGGAATCCAGGGGAAATGAAAAACTGTTTTTT,CASSLESRGNEKLFF,TRBJ1-4,NA,NA,TRBV5-6
TGTGCCAGCAGTGAATTAACAGGGGAGAATGGCTACACCTTC,CASSELTGENGYTF,TRBJ1-2,NA,TRBD1,TRBV25-1
TGTGCCAGCAGCGTAGGCGGAGCGGCTAACAATGAGCAGTTCTTC,CASSVGGAANNEQFF,TRBJ2-1,NA,NA,TRBV9
TGTGCCAGTAGTACTGGCAGGATCTATGGCTACACCTTC,CASSTGRIYGYTF,TRBJ1-2,NA,NA,TRBV19
TGTGCCAGCAGCTTGCTTGGAAATGAGCAGTTCTTC,CASSLLGNEQFF,TRBJ2-1,NA,NA,TRBV5-4
TGTGCCAGCAGTCCCGATCCGGGACATTGGGGGTATTTT,CASSPDPGHWGYF,TRBJ2-3,NA,NA,TRBV6-5
TGTGCCAGCAGTTTGGGGCCGGGACAGGGACAAGAGACCCAGTACTTC,CASSLGPGQGQETQYF,TRBJ2-5,NA,TRBD1,TRBV27
TGTGCCTGGAAGTCAGGGCTCAGGACTGAAGCTTTCTTT,CAWKSGLRTEAFF,TRBJ1-1,NA,NA,TRBV30
TGCGCCAGCAGCTTGGCTGGTAGCGCCTACGAGCAGTACTTC,CASSLAGSAYEQYF,TRBJ2-7,NA,NA,TRBV5-1
TGTGCCAGCAGCCCCCGTTCAATAAGACAGTCCCGGGAAGAAAAACTGTTTTTT,CASSPRSIRQSREEKLFF,TRBJ1-4,few,NA,TRBV4-2
TGTGCCAGCAGCTTGTCGGGGACAGGGTTCCTGTTTTTGCAGGGCTACACCTTC,CASSLSGTGFLFLQGYTF,TRBJ1-2,NA,TRBD1,TRBV5-8
TGTGCCACCAGTGACCCGACAGGACAAGAGACCCAGTACTTC,CATSDPTGQETQYF,TRBJ2-5,NA,NA,TRBV24-1
TGTGCCAGCAGCCAAGGGAAGTGGGAAAAACTGTTTTTT,CASSQGKWEKLFF,TRBJ1-4,NA,NA,TRBV3-1/TRBV3-2